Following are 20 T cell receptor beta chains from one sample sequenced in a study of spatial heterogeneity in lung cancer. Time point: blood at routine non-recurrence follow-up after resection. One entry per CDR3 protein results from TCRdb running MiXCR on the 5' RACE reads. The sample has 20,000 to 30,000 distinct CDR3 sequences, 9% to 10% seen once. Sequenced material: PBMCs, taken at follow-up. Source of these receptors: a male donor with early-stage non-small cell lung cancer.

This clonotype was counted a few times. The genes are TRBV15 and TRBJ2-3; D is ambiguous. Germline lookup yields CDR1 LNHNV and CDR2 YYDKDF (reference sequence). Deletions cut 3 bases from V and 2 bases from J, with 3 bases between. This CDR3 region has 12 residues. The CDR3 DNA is TGTGCCACCAGCAGGGACACAGATACGCAGTATTTT. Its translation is CATSRDTDTQYF.

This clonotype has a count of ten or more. DNA of the CDR3: TGTGCCAGCAGCCCCGGACAGTACAATGAGCAGTTCTTC. This sequence encodes CASSPGQYNEQFF. The gene calls are TRBV12-3 or TRBV12-4 and TRBJ2-1, with D tentatively TRBD1 (6 bases). CDR3 length: 13 residues. The V end lost 6 bases, the J end lost 4 bases, and 10 bases lay between the germline ends.

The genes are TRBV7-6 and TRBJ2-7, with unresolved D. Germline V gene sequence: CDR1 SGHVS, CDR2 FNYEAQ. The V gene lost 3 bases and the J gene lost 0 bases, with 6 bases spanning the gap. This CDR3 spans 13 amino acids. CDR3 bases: TGTGCCAGCAGCTTGCCCGGCTCCTACGAGCAGTACTTC. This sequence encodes CASSLPGSYEQYF.

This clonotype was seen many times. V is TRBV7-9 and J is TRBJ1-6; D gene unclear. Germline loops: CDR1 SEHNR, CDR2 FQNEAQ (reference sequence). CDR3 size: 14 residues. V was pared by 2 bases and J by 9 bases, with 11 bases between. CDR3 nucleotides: TGTGCCAGCAGCTTACTGGGTTCGGTTTCACCCCTCCACTTT. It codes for CASSLLGSVSPLHF.

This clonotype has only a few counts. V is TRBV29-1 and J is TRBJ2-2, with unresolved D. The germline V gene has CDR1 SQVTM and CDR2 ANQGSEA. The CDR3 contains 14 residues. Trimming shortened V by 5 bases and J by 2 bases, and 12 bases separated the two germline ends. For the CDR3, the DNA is TGCAGCGTTCTCCGTAGTTTTAACACCGGGGAGCTGTTTTTT. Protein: CSVLRSFNTGELFF.

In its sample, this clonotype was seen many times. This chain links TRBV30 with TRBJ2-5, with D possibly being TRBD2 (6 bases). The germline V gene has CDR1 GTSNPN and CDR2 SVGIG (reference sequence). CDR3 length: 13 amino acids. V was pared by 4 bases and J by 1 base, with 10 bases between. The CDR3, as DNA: TGTGCCTGGAAACGACTAGGCCAAGAGACCCAGTACTTC. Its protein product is CAWKRLGQETQYF.

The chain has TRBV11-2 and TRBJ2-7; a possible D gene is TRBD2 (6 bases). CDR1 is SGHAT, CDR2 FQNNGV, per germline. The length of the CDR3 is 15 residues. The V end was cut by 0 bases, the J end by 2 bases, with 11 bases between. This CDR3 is CASSLESGVTYEQYF. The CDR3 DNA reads TGTGCCAGCAGCTTAGAGTCGGGGGTAACCTACGAGCAGTACTTC.

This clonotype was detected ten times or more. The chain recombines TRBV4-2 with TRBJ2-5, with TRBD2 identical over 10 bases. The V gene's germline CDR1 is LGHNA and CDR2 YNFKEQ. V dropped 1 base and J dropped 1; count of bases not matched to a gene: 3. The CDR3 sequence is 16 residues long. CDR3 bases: TGTGCCAGCAGCCAAGCTTTAGCGGGGGGCCAAGAGACCCAGTACTTC. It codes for CASSQALAGGQETQYF.

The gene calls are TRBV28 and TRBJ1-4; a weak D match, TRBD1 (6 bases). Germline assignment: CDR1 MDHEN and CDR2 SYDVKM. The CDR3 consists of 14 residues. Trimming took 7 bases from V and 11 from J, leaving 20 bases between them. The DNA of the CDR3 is TGTGCCAGCATGGGCCGGCAGGGGCCTACGAAACTGTTTTTT. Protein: CASMGRQGPTKLFF.

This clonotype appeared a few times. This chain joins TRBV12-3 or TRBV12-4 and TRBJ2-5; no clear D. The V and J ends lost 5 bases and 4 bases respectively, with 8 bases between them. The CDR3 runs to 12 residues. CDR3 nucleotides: TGTGCCAGCAGTCAATCCAGAGAGACCCAGTACTTC. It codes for CASSQSRETQYF.

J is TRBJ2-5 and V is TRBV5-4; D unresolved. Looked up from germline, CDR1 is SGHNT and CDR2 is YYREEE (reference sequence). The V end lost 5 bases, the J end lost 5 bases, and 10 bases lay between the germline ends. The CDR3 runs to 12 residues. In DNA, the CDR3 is TGTGCCAGCAGAGGTACGGGCGAGACCCAGTACTTC. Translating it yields CASRGTGETQYF.

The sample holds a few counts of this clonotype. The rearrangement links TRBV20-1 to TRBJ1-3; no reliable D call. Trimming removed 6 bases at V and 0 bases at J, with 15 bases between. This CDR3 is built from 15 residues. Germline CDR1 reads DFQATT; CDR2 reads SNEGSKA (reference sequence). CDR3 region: CSAPSQLNSGNTIYF. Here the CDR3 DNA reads TGCAGTGCCCCCTCCCAGCTTAACTCTGGAAACACCATATATTTT.

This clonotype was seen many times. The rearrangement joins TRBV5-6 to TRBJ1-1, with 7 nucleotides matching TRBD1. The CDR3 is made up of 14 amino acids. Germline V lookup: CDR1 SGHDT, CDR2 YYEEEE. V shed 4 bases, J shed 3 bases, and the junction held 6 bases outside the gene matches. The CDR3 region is CASSQGQRDTEAFF. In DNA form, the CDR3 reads TGTGCCAGCAGCCAGGGACAGAGGGACACTGAAGCTTTCTTT.

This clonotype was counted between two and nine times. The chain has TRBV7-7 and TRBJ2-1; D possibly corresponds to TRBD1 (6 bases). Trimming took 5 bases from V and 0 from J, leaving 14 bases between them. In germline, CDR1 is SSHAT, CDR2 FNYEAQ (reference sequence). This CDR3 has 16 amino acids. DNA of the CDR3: TGTGCCAGCAGCCCAGGGGCCCCGAGCTCCTACAATGAGCAGTTCTTC. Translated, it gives CASSPGAPSSYNEQFF.

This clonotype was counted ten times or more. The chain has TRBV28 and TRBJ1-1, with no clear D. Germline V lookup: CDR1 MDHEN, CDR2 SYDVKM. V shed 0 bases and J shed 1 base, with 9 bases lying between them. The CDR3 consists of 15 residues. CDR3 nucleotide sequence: TGTGCCAGCAGTTTATGGGGGTCAGGGAACACTGAAGCTTTCTTT. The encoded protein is CASSLWGSGNTEAFF.

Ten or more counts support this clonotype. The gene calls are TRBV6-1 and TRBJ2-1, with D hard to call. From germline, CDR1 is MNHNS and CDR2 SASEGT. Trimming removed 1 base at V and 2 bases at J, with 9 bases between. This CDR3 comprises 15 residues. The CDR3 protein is CASSEEGNPYNEQFF. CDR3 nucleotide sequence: TGTGCCAGCAGTGAAGAAGGGAACCCCTACAATGAGCAGTTCTTC.

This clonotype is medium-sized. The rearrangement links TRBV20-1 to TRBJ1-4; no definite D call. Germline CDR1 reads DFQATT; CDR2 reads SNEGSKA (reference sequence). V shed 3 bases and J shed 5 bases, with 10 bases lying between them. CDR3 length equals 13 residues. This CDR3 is CSARLLENEKLFF. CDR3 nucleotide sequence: TGCAGTGCTAGGTTGTTAGAAAATGAAAAACTGTTTTTT.

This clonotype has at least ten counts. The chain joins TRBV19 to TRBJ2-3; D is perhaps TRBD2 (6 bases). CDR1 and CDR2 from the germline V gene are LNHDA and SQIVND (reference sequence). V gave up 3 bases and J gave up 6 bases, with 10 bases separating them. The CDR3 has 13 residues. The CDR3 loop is CASSMDAGDTQYF. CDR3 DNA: TGTGCCAGTAGTATGGACGCGGGGGATACGCAGTATTTT.

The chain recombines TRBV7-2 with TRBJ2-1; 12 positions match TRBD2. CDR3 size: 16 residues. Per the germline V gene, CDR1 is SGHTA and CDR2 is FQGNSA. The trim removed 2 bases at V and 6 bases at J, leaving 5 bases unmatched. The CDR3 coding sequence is TGTGCCAGCAGCTTAAATGGACTAGCGGGGCCCAATGAGCAGTTCTTC. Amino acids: CASSLNGLAGPNEQFF.

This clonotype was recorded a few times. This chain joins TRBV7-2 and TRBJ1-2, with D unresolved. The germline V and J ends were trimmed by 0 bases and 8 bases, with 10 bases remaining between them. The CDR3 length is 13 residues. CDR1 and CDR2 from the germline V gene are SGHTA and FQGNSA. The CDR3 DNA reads TGTGCCAGCAGCTTAGCGGGAAGTTACGGCTACACCTTC. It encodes CASSLAGSYGYTF.